One and the same sample provided the 5 T cell receptor beta chains below, sequenced in a study of technical replicates of blood from a few donors. TCRdb's table, derived via immunoSEQ multiplex PCR, lists solely in-frame clones and lacks some. The table records 85,000 to 95,000 clones, almost 97% of them present only once. Sequences were obtained from T cells isolated from PBMCs. The receptors here all came from a human donor in good health.

This chain uses TRBV7-9 with TRBJ2-1; tentatively, D is TRBD2 (6 bases). CDR1 and CDR2 (germline): SEHNR, FQNEAQ (reference sequence). Trimming cost V 11 bases and J 10 bases, with 9 bases left between them. The CDR3 totals 9 residues. CDR3 in amino acids: CAVGGEQFF. The CDR3 nucleotides are TGTGCCGTCGGAGGGGAGCAGTTCTTC.

The J gene is TRBJ2-7, the V gene TRBV27, with 7 bases identical to TRBD1. V lost 5 bases and J lost 0; bases outside the gene matches: 1. In germline, CDR1 is MNHEY, CDR2 SMNVEV (reference sequence). The CDR3 loop spans 13 amino acids. The CDR3 sequence: CASSRDSSYEQYF. DNA of the CDR3: TGTGCCAGCAGTAGGGACAGCTCCTACGAGCAGTACTTC.

This clone was seen just once. The chain recombines TRBV19 with TRBJ2-1; possibly TRBD2 for D (5 bases). The CDR3 sequence is 16 residues long. From germline, CDR1 is LNHDA and CDR2 SQIVND (reference sequence). Trimming pared 0 bases from V and 5 bases from J, leaving 14 bases between. Here the CDR3 reads CASSIDRVSVDNEQFF. In DNA form, the CDR3 reads TGTGCCAGTAGTATAGACCGGGTTAGCGTAGACAATGAGCAGTTCTTC.

This chain uses TRBV28 with TRBJ1-4, with no clear D. Germline assignment: CDR1 MDHEN and CDR2 SYDVKM. This CDR3 has 15 residues. V was pared by 6 bases and J by 6 bases, with 17 bases between. The CDR3 spells CASSSLKLGHEKLFF. The CDR3 nucleotides are TGTGCCAGCAGCTCTCTCAAGCTAGGCCATGAAAAACTGTTTTTT. Full variable domain (outside the CDR3, taken from reference TRBV28 and TRBJ1-4): DVKVTQSSRYLVKRTGEKVFLECVQDMDHENMFWYRQDPGLGLRLIYFSYDVKMKEKGDIPEGYSVSREKKERFSLILESASTNQTSMYLCASSSLKLGHEKLFFGSGTQLSVL.

This clone was picked up one time. The J gene is TRBJ2-5, the V gene TRBV19; D possibly corresponds to TRBD1 (6 bases). V was pared by 6 bases and J by 1 base, with 6 bases between. Germline V gene lookup returns CDR1 LNHDA and CDR2 SQIVND (reference sequence). This CDR3 is 12 amino acids long. CDR3 bases: TGTGCCAGTAGCAGGGGCCAAGAGACCCAGTACTTC. Protein: CASSRGQETQYF.